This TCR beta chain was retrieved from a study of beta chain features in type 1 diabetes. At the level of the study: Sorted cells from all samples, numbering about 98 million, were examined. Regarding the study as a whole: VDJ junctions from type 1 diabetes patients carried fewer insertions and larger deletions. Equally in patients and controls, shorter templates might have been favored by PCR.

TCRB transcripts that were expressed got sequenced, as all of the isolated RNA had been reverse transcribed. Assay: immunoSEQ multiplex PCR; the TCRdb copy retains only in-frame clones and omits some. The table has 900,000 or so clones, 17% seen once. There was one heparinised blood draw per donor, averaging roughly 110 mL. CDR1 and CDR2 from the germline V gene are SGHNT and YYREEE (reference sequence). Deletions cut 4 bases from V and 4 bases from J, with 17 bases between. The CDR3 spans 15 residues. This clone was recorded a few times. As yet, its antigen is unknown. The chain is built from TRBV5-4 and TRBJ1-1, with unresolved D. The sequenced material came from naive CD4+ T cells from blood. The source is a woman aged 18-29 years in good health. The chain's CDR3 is CASSPGDKYPTEAFF. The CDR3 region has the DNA TGTGCCAGCAGCCCGGGAGACAAATACCCCACTGAAGCTTTCTTT.